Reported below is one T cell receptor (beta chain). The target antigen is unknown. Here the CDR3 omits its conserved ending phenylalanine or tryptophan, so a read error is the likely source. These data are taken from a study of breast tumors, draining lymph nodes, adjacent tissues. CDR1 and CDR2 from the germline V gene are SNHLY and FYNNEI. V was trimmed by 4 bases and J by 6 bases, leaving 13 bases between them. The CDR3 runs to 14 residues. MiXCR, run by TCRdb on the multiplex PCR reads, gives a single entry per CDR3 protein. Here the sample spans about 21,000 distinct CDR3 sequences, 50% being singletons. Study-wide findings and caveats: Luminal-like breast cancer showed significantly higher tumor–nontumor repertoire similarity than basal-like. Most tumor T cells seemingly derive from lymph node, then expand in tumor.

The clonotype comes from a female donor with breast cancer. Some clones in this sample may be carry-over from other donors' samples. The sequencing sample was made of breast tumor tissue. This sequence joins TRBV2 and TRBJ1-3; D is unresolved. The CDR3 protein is CASSASKGANTIYI. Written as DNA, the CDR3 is TGTGCCAGCAGTGCTTCCAAGGGTGCAAACACCATATATATT.